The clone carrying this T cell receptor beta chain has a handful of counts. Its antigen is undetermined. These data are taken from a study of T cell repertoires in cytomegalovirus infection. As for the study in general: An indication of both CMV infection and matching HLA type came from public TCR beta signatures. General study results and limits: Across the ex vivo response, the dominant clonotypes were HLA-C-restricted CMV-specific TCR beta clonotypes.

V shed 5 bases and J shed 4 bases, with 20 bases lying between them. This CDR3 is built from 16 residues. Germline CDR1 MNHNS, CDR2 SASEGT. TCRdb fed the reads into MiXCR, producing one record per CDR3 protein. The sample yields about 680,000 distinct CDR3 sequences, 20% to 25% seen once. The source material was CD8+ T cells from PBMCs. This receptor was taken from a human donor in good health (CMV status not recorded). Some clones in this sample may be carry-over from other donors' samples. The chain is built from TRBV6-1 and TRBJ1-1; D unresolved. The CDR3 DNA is TGTGCCAGCAGTTATTCCCACGACGTTCTGGGCACTGAAGCTTTCTTT. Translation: CASSYSHDVLGTEAFF.